One TCR beta chain is described in this entry. Its specificity is unknown. The germline V gene has CDR1 MNHEY and CDR2 SVGAGI. Unmatched junction bases numbered 11, after V lost 6 bases and J lost 8 bases. This CDR3 comprises 15 residues. These data belong to a study of cytotoxic CD8 clonotypes in ibrutinib-treated CLL. Findings and caveats of the study: Sustained-remission patients were sampled at different times than progressing patients were. The public clonotypes identified were infrequent and showed contraction or stability on treatment.

Depth targeted 1 in 200,000 to 1 in 1 million T cells, averaging approximately 10x coverage per clonotype. Data came from immunoSEQ multiplex PCR; TCRdb stores just in-frame clones and leaves some out. Of approximately 130,000 clones listed, about 85% were seen once; the top ten hold roughly 3.5%. Specimen: PBMCs, collected after 24 months of ibrutinib treatment. This receptor was identified in a human donor with chronic lymphocytic leukemia. The chain employs TRBV6-5 and TRBJ2-1, with TRBD2 matching over 9 bases. CDR3 region: CASSPFGTSLYEQFF. The CDR3 bases are TGTGCCAGCAGCCCCTTTGGGACTAGCTTGTATGAGCAGTTCTTC.